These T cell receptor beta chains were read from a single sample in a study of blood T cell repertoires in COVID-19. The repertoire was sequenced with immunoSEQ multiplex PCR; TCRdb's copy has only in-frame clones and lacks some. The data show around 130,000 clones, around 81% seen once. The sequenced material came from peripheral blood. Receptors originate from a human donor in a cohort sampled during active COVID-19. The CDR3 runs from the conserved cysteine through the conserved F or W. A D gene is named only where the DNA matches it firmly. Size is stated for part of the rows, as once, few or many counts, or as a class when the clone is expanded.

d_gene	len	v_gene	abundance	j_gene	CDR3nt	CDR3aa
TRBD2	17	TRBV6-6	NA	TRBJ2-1	TGTGCCAGCAGTCTAGCGGGGGGCTATGTCTCCTACAATGAGCAGTTCTTC	CASSLAGGYVSYNEQFF
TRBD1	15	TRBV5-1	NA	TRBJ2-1	TGCGCCAGCAGCTCGGGACAGGGTGTGTACAATGAGCAGTTCTTC	CASSSGQGVYNEQFF
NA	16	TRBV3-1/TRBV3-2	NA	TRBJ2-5	TGTGCCAGCAGCCAACAGGCGAGACAGCCCCAAGAGACCCAGTACTTC	CASSQQARQPQETQYF
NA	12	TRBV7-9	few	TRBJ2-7	TGTGCCAGCAGCTTCGACATCAGCGAGCAGTACTTC	CASSFDISEQYF
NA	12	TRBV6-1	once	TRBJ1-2	TGTGCCAGCAGTGACGGACAAGTTGGCTACACCTTC	CASSDGQVGYTF
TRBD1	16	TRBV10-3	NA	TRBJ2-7	TGTGCCATCAGTGCTAACGCCGGGACAGGGGGAGCCGAGCAGTACTTC	CAISANAGTGGAEQYF
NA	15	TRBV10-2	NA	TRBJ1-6	TGCGCCAGCAGTGATGACAGGTCTTTTAATTCACCCCTCCACTTT	CASSDDRSFNSPLHF
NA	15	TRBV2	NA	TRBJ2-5	TGTGCCAGCAGTGACAGGGTCTTAACTCGGGAGACCCAGTACTTC	CASSDRVLTRETQYF
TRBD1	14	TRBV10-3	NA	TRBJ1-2	TGTGCCATACAGGGGGAGGGTGGCCTCTATGGCTACACCTTC	CAIQGEGGLYGYTF
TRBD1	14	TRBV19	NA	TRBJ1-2	TGTGCCAGTAGACCAGGGGGAACTAACTATGGCTACACCTTC	CASRPGGTNYGYTF
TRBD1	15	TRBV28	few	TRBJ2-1	TGTGCCAGCAGGGAGCCGGGACAGGGTAGAAATGAGCAGTTCTTC	CASREPGQGRNEQFF
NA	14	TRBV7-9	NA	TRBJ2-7	TGTGCCAGCAGCTCTCGGGACAAGTCCTACGAGCAGTACTTC	CASSSRDKSYEQYF
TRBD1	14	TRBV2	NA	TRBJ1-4	TGTGCCAGCAGGGCCGGGACAGTTAATGAAAAACTGTTTTTT	CASRAGTVNEKLFF
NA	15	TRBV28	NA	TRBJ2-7	TGTGCCAGCAGTTTCAAGCCCTCCCGTGCGTACGAGCAGTACTTC	CASSFKPSRAYEQYF
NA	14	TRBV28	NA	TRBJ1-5	TGTGCCAGCAGTGGGGCCAGGTCTCGGCAGCCCCAGCATTTT	CASSGARSRQPQHF
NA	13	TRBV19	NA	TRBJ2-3	TGTGCCAGTAGTCGCGGGCCCTCAGATACGCAGTATTTT	CASSRGPSDTQYF
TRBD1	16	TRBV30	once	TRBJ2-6	TGTGCCTGGACCGGGACAGGGAGCTCTGGGGCCAACGTCCTGACTTTC	CAWTGTGSSGANVLTF
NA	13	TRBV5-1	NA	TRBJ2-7	TGCGCCAGCAGCGCGACAGAGTCTGGCGAGCAGTACTTC	CASSATESGEQYF
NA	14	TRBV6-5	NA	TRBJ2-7	TGTGCCAGCAGTTTATACAGGGATTCCCACGAGCAGTACTTC	CASSLYRDSHEQYF
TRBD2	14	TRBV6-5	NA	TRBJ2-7	TGTGCCAGCAGCCTTAGCGGGGAGCGCTACGAGCAGTACTTC	CASSLSGERYEQYF
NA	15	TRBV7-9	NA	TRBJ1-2	TGTGCCAGCAGCTTACCAAGTGGCCAGAACTATGGCTACACCTTC	CASSLPSGQNYGYTF
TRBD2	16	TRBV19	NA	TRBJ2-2	TGTGCCAGTAGTCTAACTAGCGGGGGGGACACCGGGGAGCTGTTTTTT	CASSLTSGGDTGELFF
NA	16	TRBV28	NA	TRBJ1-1	TGTGCCAGCACCCTAGGGGGGGACCTTGGGGGCACTGAAGCTTTCTTT	CASTLGGDLGGTEAFF
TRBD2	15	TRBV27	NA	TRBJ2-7	TGTGCCAGCAGATTGAGCGGGGGGGCAATCTACGAGCAGTACTTC	CASRLSGGAIYEQYF
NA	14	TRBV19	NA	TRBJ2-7	TGTGCCAGTATAAGACAGCACCTATCCTACGAGCAGTACTTC	CASIRQHLSYEQYF
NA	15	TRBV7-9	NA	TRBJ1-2	TGTGCCAGCAGCCGCTTTGCGGATTCAAACTATGGCTACACCTTC	CASSRFADSNYGYTF
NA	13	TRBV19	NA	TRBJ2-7	TGTGCCAGTAGTACCCACAGGGTCGGGGAGCAGTACTTC	CASSTHRVGEQYF
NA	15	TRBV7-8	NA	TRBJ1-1	TGTGCCAGCACCCGGGGGGGCGGGGGCCGAACTGAAGCTTTCTTT	CASTRGGGGRTEAFF
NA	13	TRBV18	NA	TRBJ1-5	TGTGCCAGCTCACTGTACTTCAATCAGCCCCAGCATTTT	CASSLYFNQPQHF
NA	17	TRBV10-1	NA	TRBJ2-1	TGCGCCAGCAGTGAGTCGGTGGGGTCCCTTCGGGGGAATGAGCAGTTCTTC	CASSESVGSLRGNEQFF